The T cell receptor beta chain under discussion was sequenced for a study of technical replicates of blood from a few donors. Profiling relied on immunoSEQ multiplex PCR, and the TCRdb table lists in-frame clones only, not all of them. Found here are about 50,000 clones, 90% to 97% of them singletons; the top ten hold 0.35% to 0.5%. CDR3 size: 16 residues. Germline V gene data show CDR1 as MDHEN and CDR2 as SYDVKM. Trimming cost V 1 base and J 6 bases; bases outside gene matches: 8. The clonotype originates from a human donor in good health. Sequencing was done on a sample of T cells isolated from PBMCs. This rearrangement joins TRBV28 to TRBJ1-2; 10 nucleotides agree with TRBD1. CDR3 nucleotides: TGTGCCAGCAGTTTATTCGGACTAGACAGGGGGCATGGCTACACCTTC. It translates to CASSLFGLDRGHGYTF.